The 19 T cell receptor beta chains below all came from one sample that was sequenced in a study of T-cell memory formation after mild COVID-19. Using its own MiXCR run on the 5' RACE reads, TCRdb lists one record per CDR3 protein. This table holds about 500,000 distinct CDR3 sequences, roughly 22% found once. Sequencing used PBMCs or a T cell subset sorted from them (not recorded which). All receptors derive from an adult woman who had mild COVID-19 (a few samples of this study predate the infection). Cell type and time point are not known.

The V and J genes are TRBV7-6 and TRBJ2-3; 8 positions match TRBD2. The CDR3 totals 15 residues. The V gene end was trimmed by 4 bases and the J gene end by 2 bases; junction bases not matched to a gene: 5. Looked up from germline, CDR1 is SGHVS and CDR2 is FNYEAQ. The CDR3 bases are TGTGCCAGCAGCTGGAGCGGGGGCCCCACAGATACGCAGTATTTT. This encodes CASSWSGGPTDTQYF.

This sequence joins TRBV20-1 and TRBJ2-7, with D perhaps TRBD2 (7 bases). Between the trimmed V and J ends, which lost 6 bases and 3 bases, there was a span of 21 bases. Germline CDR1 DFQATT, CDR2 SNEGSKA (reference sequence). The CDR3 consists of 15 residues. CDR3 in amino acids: CSATGSSGLGYEQYF. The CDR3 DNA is TGCAGTGCCACAGGGTCTAGCGGCCTTGGCTACGAGCAGTACTTC.

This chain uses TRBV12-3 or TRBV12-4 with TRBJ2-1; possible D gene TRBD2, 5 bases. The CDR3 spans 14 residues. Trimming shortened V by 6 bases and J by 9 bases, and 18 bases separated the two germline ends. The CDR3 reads CASSRSRGNSEQFF. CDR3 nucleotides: TGTGCCAGCAGCAGATCCCGGGGAAACAGTGAGCAGTTCTTC.

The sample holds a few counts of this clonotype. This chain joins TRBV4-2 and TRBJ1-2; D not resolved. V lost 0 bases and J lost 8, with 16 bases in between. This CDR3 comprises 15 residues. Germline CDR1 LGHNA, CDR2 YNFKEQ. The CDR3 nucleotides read TGTGCCAGCAGCCAAGATCGTCCAGGAGGGTTCGGCTACACCTTC. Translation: CASSQDRPGGFGYTF.

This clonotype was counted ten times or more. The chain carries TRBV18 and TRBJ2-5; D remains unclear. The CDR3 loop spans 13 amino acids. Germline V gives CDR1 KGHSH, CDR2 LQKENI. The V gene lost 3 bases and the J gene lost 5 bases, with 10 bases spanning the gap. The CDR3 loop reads CASSPSLGETQYF. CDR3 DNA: TGTGCCAGCTCACCTTCCCTCGGCGAGACCCAGTACTTC.

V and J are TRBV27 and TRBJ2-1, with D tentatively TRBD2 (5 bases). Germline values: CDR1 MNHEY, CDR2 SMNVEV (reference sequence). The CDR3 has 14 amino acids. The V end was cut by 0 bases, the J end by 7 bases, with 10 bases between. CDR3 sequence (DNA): TGTGCCAGCAGTTTATCGACCCGGGGTAATGAGCAGTTCTTC. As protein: CASSLSTRGNEQFF.

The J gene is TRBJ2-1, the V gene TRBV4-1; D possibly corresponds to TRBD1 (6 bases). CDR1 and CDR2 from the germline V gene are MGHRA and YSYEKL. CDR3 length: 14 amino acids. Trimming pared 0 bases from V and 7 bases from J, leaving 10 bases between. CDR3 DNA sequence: TGCGCCAGCAGCCAAGAAGGAACAGGGAATGAGCAGTTCTTC. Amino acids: CASSQEGTGNEQFF.

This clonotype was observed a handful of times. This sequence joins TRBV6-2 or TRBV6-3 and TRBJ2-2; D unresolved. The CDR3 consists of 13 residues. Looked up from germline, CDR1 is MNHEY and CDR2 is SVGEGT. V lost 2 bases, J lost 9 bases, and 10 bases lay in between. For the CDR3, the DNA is TGTGCCAGCAGTTACCCTCTCGCGCGGGAGCTGTTTTTT. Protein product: CASSYPLARELFF.

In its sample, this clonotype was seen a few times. The CDR3 DNA follows: TGTGCCAGCAGTCGGAGAGTTTATGGCTACAATGAGCAGTTCTTC. It translates to CASSRRVYGYNEQFF. The J gene is TRBJ2-1, the V gene TRBV7-9; D unclear. This CDR3 region has 15 residues. The germline V and J ends were trimmed by 6 bases and 3 bases, with 15 bases remaining between them. Germline V gene sequence: CDR1 SEHNR, CDR2 FQNEAQ (reference sequence). The full variable domain, completed using reference TRBV7-9 and TRBJ2-1, is DTGVSQNPRHKITKRGQNVTFRCDPISEHNRLYWYRQTLGQGPEFLTYFQNEAQLEKSRLLSDRFSAERPKGSFSTLEIQRTEQGDSAMYLCASSRRVYGYNEQFFGPGTRLTVL.

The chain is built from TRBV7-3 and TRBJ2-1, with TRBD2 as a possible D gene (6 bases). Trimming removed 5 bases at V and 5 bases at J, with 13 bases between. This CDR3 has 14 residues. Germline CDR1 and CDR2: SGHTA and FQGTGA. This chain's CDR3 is CASSPPGGNNEQFF. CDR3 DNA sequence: TGTGCCAGCAGCCCCCCCGGCGGGAACAATGAGCAGTTCTTC.

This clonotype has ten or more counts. The chain's CDR3 is CASSYSGAQETQYF. The CDR3 nucleotides read TGTGCCAGTAGTTATAGCGGGGCGCAAGAGACCCAGTACTTC. The J gene is TRBJ2-5, the V gene TRBV19, with TRBD2 matching over 8 bases. The CDR3 consists of 14 residues. From germline, CDR1 is LNHDA and CDR2 SQIVND (reference sequence). With 5 bases clipped from V and 2 bases from J, the junction kept 4 bases outside the gene matches. Full variable domain (rest looked up from reference TRBV19 and TRBJ2-5): DGGITQSPKYLFRKEGQNVTLSCEQNLNHDAMYWYRQDPGQGLRLIYYSQIVNDFQKGDIAEGYSVSREKKESFPLTVTSAQKNPTAFYLCASSYSGAQETQYFGPGTRLLVL.

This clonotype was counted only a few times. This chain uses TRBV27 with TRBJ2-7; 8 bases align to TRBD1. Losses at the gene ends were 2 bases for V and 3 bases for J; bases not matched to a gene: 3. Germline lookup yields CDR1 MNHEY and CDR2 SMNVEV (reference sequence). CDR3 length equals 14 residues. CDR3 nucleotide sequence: TGTGCCAGCAGTTTACTAGGGACAGGCTACGAGCAGTACTTC. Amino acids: CASSLLGTGYEQYF.

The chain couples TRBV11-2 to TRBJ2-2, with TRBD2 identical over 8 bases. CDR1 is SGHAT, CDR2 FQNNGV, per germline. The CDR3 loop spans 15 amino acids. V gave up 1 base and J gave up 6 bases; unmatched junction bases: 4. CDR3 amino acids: CASSLGAGAAGELFF. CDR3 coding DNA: TGTGCCAGCAGCTTAGGAGCGGGAGCGGCCGGGGAGCTGTTTTTT. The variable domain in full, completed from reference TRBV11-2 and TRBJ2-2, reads EAGVAQSPRYKIIEKRQSVAFWCNPISGHATLYWYQQILGQGPKLLIQFQNNGVVDDSQLPKDRFSAERLKGVDSTLKIQPAKLEDSAVYLCASSLGAGAAGELFFGEGSRLTVL.

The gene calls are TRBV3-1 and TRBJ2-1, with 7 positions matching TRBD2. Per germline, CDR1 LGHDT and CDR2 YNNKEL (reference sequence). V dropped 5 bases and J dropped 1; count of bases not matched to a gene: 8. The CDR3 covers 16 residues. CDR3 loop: CASSYNPSGSYNEQFF. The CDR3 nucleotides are TGTGCCAGCAGCTATAACCCTAGCGGTTCCTACAATGAGCAGTTCTTC.

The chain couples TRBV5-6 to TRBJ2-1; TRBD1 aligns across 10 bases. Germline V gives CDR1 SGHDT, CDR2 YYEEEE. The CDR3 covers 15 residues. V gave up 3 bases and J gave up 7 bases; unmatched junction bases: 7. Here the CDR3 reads CASSSAGQGKNEQFF. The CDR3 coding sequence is TGTGCCAGCAGCTCTGCGGGACAGGGGAAGAATGAGCAGTTCTTC.

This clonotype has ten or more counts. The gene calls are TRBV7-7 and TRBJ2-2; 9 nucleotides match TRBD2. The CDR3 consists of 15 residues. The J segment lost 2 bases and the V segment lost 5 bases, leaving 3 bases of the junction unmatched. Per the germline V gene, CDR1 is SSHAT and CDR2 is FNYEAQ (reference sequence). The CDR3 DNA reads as TGTGCCAGCAGCCCCCTAGCGGGAAACACCGGGGAGCTGTTTTTT. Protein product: CASSPLAGNTGELFF.

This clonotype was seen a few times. The CDR3 region is CASSLGGTAKNIQYF. The CDR3 DNA sequence: TGCGCCAGCAGCTTGGGAGGGACAGCTAAAAACATTCAGTACTTC. The gene calls are TRBV5-1 and TRBJ2-4; 7 bases map to TRBD1. Trimming at V came to 0 bases and at J to 4 bases, leaving 4 bases not matched to a gene. This CDR3 is built from 15 residues. The germline CDR1 and CDR2 sequences are SGHRS and YFSETQ.

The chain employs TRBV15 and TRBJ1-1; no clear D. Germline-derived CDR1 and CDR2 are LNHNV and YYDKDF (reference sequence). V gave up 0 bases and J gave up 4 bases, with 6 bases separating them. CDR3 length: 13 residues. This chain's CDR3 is CATSRDNPTEAFF. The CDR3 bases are TGTGCCACCAGCAGAGACAACCCCACTGAAGCTTTCTTT. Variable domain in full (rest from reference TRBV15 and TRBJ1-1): DAMVIQNPRYQVTQFGKPVTLSCSQTLNHNVMYWYQQKSSQAPKLLFHYYDKDFNNEADTPDNFQSRRPNTSFCFLDIRSPGLGDTAMYLCATSRDNPTEAFFGQGTRLTVV.

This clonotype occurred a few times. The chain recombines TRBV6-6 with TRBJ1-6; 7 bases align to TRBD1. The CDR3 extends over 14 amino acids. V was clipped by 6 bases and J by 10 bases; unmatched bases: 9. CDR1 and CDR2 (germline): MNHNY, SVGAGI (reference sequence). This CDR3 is CASSQDREGSPLHF. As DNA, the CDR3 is TGTGCCAGCAGCCAAGACAGGGAGGGGTCACCCCTCCACTTT.